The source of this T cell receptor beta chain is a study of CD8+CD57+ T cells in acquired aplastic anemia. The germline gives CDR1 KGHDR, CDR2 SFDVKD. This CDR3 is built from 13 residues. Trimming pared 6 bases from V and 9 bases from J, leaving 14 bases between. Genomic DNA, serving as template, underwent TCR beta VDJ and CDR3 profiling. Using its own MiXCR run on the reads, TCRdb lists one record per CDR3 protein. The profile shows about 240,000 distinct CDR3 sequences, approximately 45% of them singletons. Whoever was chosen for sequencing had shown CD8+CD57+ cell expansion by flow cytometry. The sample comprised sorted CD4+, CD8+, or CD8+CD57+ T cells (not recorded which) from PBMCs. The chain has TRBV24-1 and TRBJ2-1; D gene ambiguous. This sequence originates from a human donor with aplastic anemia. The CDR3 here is CATSPRSGVEQFF. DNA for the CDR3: TGTGCCACCAGTCCCCGGAGTGGAGTTGAGCAGTTCTTC.